This record concerns one TCR beta chain sequence. The antigen this receptor binds is unknown. The sample holds no much larger clone one base away, and base qualities are not on file. For this chain, trimming is 3 bases at the V end and 3 bases at the J end, and the number of junction bases without a gene match is 7. The CDR3 contains 16 residues, cysteine and phenylalanine counted. Only the CDR3 DNA is retained, 48 bases long and in frame from the first base. Looking up the germline V gene yields CDR1 MDHEN and CDR2 SYDVKM. This entry comes from a study of blood T cell repertoires in COVID-19 (TCRdb year 2020). Regarding the study in general: Samples from collaborators originated in the United States, Italy and Spain and spanned both the acute and convalescent phases of COVID-19. The prospective study material was composed of cDNA or gDNA derived from T cells, B-cell-depleted T cells, or PBMCs. The dataset comprised deeply sampled blood TCRbeta repertoires from subjects exposed to, actively infected with, or recovered from COVID-19. The repertoires were made available in a free public database intended to serve as a resource for research on the immune response to SARS-CoV-2. Samples came from the ongoing ImmuneRACE study (first 160 participants) plus 1,254 subjects from 6 global collaborators. Nearly every sample came with metadata listing a de-identified subject ID, COVID-19 status, age in years and sex. Where HLA class I and class II types were available, the types were taken from metadata supplied by the sample provider, not from assay-based typing. What the research found in general, with its limitations: How much clinical and demographic metadata was included differed by source and by participant, and the metadata was provided uncurated.

The immunoSEQ Assay, a bias-controlled multiplex PCR, was used to amplify TCRbeta CDR3 regions from genomic DNA. On the authors' methods: The number of nucleated cells in each sample was estimated by amplification of reference gene primers within the assay. To quantify the absolute abundance of each unique TCRbeta CDR3 rearrangement, sequence reads were collapsed and filtered. For each sample, productive Simpson clonality was calculated as the square root of Simpson's diversity index over productive rearrangements. Here the immuneACCESS table is served through TCRdb, limited to in-frame sequences with V and J called. Missing clones are a known gap in these copies; in checked studies unresolved V genes cover under half, and the rest lacks a known reason. That table is the source of V, J and clone size, and D and trimming were worked out from the DNA. This sample holds about 150,000 clones; more than 70% were observed only once. The ten largest clones take up approximately 7% of the sample.

Collaborating institutions collected whole blood in K2EDTA tubes following their own protocols. For TCRbeta analysis, collaborators shipped samples as frozen whole blood, isolated PBMCs, or DNA extracted from either of those sample types. The sequence is built from TRBV28 and TRBJ1-2, with 10 bases matching TRBD1. This TCR came from a man aged 45-65 years with active or convalescent COVID-19. The sequencing input was peripheral blood. The CDR3 protein: CASSFPPGQGDYGYTF. Read as DNA, the sequence is TGTGCCAGCAGTTTTCCGCCCGGACAGGGGGACTATGGCTACACCTTC.